This TCR beta chain is drawn from a study of CD8+CD57+ T cells in acquired aplastic anemia. Study in general: On average, sorted CD4+ and CD8+ cells gave 3.2 ug of DNA. CD4+ reads averaged about 10.8 million in healthy donors. General observations from the study: Patients and controls shared 25 to 30 CD8+ CDR3 sequences.

The table lists this clonotype with many counts. The antigen is not known. From germline, CDR1 is PRHDT and CDR2 FYEKMQ (reference sequence). The V gene end was trimmed by 3 bases and the J gene end by 5 bases; junction bases not matched to a gene: 6. The CDR3 runs 15 residues. TCR beta VDJ and CDR3 profiling used genomic DNA as template. TCRdb fed the reads into MiXCR, producing one record per CDR3 protein. The data contain 60,000 or so distinct CDR3 sequences, around 50% of them singletons. Source material: sorted CD4+, CD8+, or CD8+CD57+ T cells (not recorded which) from PBMCs. The TCR originated in a human donor in good health, serving as a control. This chain joins TRBV13 and TRBJ2-3, with 9 nucleotides matching TRBD1. DNA for the CDR3: TGTGCCAGCAGCTTCCGGACAGGGGCAATAGATACGCAGTATTTT. This gives the protein CASSFRTGAIDTQYF.